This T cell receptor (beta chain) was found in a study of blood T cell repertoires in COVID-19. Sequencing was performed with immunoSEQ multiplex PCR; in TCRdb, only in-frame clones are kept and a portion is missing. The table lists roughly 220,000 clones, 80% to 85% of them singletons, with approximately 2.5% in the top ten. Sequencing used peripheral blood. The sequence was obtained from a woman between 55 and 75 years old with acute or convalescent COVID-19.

CDR3 residues: CASSYLLRQGSSYEQYF. CDR3 DNA: TGTGCCAGCAGTTACTTATTGCGACAGGGCTCCTCCTACGAGCAGTACTTC. V gene TRBV6-2 or TRBV6-3 combines with J gene TRBJ2-7; 7 bases are a match to TRBD1. Trimming at V came to 1 base and at J to 0 bases, leaving 9 bases not matched to a gene. The CDR3 has 17 amino acids. CDR1 is MNHEY, CDR2 SVGEGT, per germline.